One TCR beta chain is described in this entry. Its target antigen remains unknown. Per-base quality was not reported, and no clone a single base away is much larger than it. The CDR3 regions of human TCRbeta chains were subjected to immunosequencing. The authors' pipeline ran thus. Repertoire TCRs were checked for matches against a reference library of SARS-CoV-2-specific TCRs that had been generated using the MIRA antigen-specificity platform. Breadth was defined as the fraction of unique TCRs that were SARS-CoV-2-associated. Depth was defined as the fraction of total T cells that were SARS-CoV-2-associated. Using the MIRA data, each spike-specific TCR was mapped to the spike region that the TCR reacts to and placed in a CD4 or CD8 class. Log10-transformed breadth and depth values were compared by one-way ANOVA with Sidak's multiple comparisons tests. Sourced from immuneACCESS, this table was stored by TCRdb with only in-frame sequences that have V and J called. A share of the clones is absent; for the studies checked, an unresolved V gene accounts for under half, and the remainder has no known explanation. Clonal size and the V and J genes are those of that table, whereas D and trimming came from the DNA. In all, the sample holds some 99,000 clones, and roughly nine tenths of those were seen once. The ten top clones hold 7% to 9% of the sample.

The time point label for this specimen denotes: baseline before first vaccination. Samples from vaccinated people were obtained from the UK trials COV001 and COV002, which included a single-blind randomized controlled phase 2/3 trial of AZD1222 (ChAdOx1 nCoV-19) in healthy adults. For TCRbeta chain sequencing, PBMC samples from trial participants were taken at day 0 and at day 28 after the second dose. The data were obtained in a study of T cell responses to AZD1222 COVID-19 vaccine (dated by TCRdb to 2020 to 2023). A note on the overall study: AZD1222 recipients given second doses at about 4 weeks or at about 12 weeks were pooled, since spike-specific TCR depth and breadth were not found to differ between the two schedules. A total of approximately 240 trial participants underwent TCR sequencing, of whom about 200 had received two doses of AZD1222 and about 25 had received two doses of the MenACWY control vaccine. Enrollment into the trials was organized by age into subgroups of 18-55, 56-69 and 70-plus years, and those subgroups contained roughly 140, 27 and 60 TCR-sequenced participants, respectively. What the authors observed across the whole study: The whole spike protein was spanned by vaccine-associated CD4 TCRs, and dominant responses were seen in regions 160-218 and 743-854. After two AZD1222 doses, spike-specific TCR breadth and depth were significantly higher than at day 0 and than in MenACWY recipients. The 56-69-year group was small, and its depth increase did not reach significance, likely because of low power. Because no day 14 peak-response samples were available, the repertoires could be characterized only after the peak T cell response. Conclusions about previously exposed vaccinees are limited, since just six or seven AZD1222 recipients were seropositive for SARS-CoV-2 at baseline. Most participants were white British and females outnumbered males, and the authors suggested that clonal diversity may have been underestimated. Reportedly, close to half of the unique spike-specific TCRs recognized epitopes lying outside the regions that are mutated in the B.1.351 and B.1.1.7 variants.

The sample in question was peripheral blood, obtained on day 0 of AZD1222 vaccination. The receptor was isolated from an adult in good health.

The CDR3 reads as follows: CASSPPDAYEKLFF. The bases are TGTGCCAGCAGCCCCCCCGATGCATATGAAAAACTGTTTTTT. This chain joins TRBV5-6 to TRBJ1-4; the D gene is unclear. The CDR3 sequence holds 14 residues, the cysteine and phenylalanine included. CDR3 DNA is the only sequence kept; it has 42 bases, read in frame from the first base. CDR1 and CDR2 are read off the germline V gene as SGHDT and YYEEEE. V is shortened by 4 bases, J by 6 bases, and the region joining them spans 13 bases.